This TCR beta chain was sequenced during a study of blood T cell repertoires in COVID-19. V was shortened by 2 bases and J by 7 bases, with 12 bases between the two germline ends. CDR1 and CDR2 from the germline V gene are MNHEY and SVGEGT. The CDR3 contains 13 residues. Sequenced by immunoSEQ multiplex PCR; TCRdb stores in-frame clones only, minus some. The sample contains about 50,000 clones, 80% to 90% of which appear only once. The material sequenced was peripheral blood. This rearrangement joins TRBV6-2 or TRBV6-3 to TRBJ2-7; D is undetermined. The origin of this receptor is a man aged 45-65 years with active COVID-19. The CDR3 nucleotides are TGTGCCAGCAGTTACCAATTGAGTTCGGAGCAGTACTTC. This encodes CASSYQLSSEQYF.